The sequence of this TCR beta chain was determined in a study of vaccination effects on CD4 cells after COVID-19. Germline CDR1 is SGHNT and CDR2 is YYREEE (reference sequence). The CDR3 totals 14 residues. The V gene lost 0 bases and the J gene lost 0 bases, with 4 bases spanning the gap. CD4+ T cell isolation took place after 10 days of culture. A PCR test confirmed that the person had SARS-CoV-2 infection between March and December 2020. Each participant received a vaccine that was either BNT162b2 or mRNA-1273, given as two doses. Some clones are missing from TCRdb's copy, which holds only in-frame ones; the method was immunoSEQ multiplex PCR. The data contain nearly 35,000 clones, around 74% of them singletons. This clone was seen more than once but under ten times. Its antigen remains unidentified.

The TCR was taken from a human donor who had a prior SARS-CoV-2 infection. The source was CD4+ T cells from PBMCs cultured without peptide, collected after COVID-19 vaccination. The rearrangement joins TRBV5-4 to TRBJ1-3; no clear D. CDR3 in DNA: TGTGCCAGCAGCTTGGAGGGCTCTGGAAACACCATATATTTT. It codes for CASSLEGSGNTIYF.